This T cell receptor beta chain was captured by sequencing in a study of blood T cell repertoires in COVID-19. Before being deemed recovered, Cohort 3 donors had two negative PCRs, clearance, or symptom resolution. The CDR3 totals 16 residues. Germline trimming cut 0 bases from V and 1 base from J; bases unmatched to any gene: 4. Per the germline V gene, CDR1 is LGHNA and CDR2 is YNFKEQ. Only in-frame clones appear in the TCRdb table, and some are missing; sequencing was by immunoSEQ multiplex PCR. The profile covers 140,000 or so clones, with 70% to 85% appearing a single time and just over 9% taken by the ten largest.

Specimen: PBMCs or T cells enriched from blood (not recorded which). This chain joins TRBV4-2 and TRBJ2-7, with TRBD2 matching over 9 bases. This TCR derives from a man in his forties or fifties who had recovered from COVID-19. The CDR3, as DNA: TGTGCCAGCAGCCAAGATCCAGCGGGGGGATCCTACGAGCAGTACTTC. As protein: CASSQDPAGGSYEQYF.